In its sample, the clone carrying this TCR beta chain was seen many times. Germline V gene sequence: CDR1 MGHRA, CDR2 YSYEKL. The CDR3 covers 13 residues. V lost 8 bases, J lost 8 bases, and 7 bases stayed unmatched. The data stem from a study of T cells after yellow fever vaccination. About the research overall: When fractions had low cell numbers, they were prepared with SMART-Seq v4 Ultra Low Input. Overall study findings and caveats: A small share of clonotypes appeared in both CD4 and CD8 compartments. Any FACS-sorted repertoire could hold abundant clonotypes that contaminate it from the bulk population.

Conversion of TCR transcripts into cDNA relied on 5'RACE template switching, which added a universal primer site and UMIs. TCRdb re-called the 5' RACE reads through MiXCR, storing one row per CDR3 protein. This table has 55,000 or so distinct CDR3 sequences, around 7% appearing once. The TCR was taken from a man aged 18 to 29 who received the YFV17D yellow fever vaccine. The chain combines TRBV4-1 with TRBJ2-1; 9 bases map to TRBD1. This specimen consisted of CD8+ T cells not binding an NS4B(214-222) dextramer, sorted from PBMCs, obtained roughly 47 days after the first yellow fever vaccination. CDR3 in DNA: TGCGCCAGCGGGGACAGGGTATTCGATGAGCAGTTCTTC. It translates to CASGDRVFDEQFF.